The present T cell receptor beta chain was sequenced within a study of shared clonotypes between healthy human individuals. The authors' processing: ImmunoSEQ sequences covered only the junction and lacked quality scores; filtering therefore differed. Clones were sequenced by immunoSEQ multiplex PCR, and TCRdb holds only the in-frame ones, with some missing. The V and J calls and clone size are taken from that table; D and trimming were inferred from the DNA. The profile shows 2.3 million or so clones, over 85% of them singletons. Overall study results and limits: Some naive CD4 clonotypes, 4% to 6%, turned up in common across a few donors.

On this clone itself: Antigen: not known. At one boundary the junction diverges from the germline segment, which might be a read error. Other DNA sequences in this sample translate to the same CDR3.

Sequencing input: naive CD4+ T cells from PBMCs. The subset here: CD45RA+ positively selected. This clonotype originated in a man in his late teens or twenties in good health. Some clones in this sample may be carry-over from other donors' samples.

The DNA for the CDR3 is TGTGCCAGCAGCTACTCGGGGTGGGAGGGTCAAGAGACCCAGTACTTC. It specifies CASSYSGWEGQETQYF. The chain combines TRBV6-5 with TRBJ2-5; 7 bases align to TRBD2. Germline CDR1 and CDR2: MNHEY and SVGAGI. The CDR3 loop spans 16 amino acids.